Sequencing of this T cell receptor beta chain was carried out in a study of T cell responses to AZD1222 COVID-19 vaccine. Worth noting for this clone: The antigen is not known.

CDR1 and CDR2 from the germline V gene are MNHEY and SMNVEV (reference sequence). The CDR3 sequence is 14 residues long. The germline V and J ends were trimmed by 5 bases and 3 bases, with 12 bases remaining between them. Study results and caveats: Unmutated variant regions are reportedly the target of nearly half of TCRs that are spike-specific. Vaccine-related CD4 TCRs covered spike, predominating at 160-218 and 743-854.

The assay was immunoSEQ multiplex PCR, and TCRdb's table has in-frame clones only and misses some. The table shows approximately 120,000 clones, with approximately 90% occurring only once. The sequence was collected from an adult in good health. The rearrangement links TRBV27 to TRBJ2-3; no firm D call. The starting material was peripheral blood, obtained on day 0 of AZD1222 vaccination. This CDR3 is CASSHRSQTDTQYF. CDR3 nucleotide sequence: TGTGCCAGCAGTCATCGATCCCAAACAGATACGCAGTATTTT.